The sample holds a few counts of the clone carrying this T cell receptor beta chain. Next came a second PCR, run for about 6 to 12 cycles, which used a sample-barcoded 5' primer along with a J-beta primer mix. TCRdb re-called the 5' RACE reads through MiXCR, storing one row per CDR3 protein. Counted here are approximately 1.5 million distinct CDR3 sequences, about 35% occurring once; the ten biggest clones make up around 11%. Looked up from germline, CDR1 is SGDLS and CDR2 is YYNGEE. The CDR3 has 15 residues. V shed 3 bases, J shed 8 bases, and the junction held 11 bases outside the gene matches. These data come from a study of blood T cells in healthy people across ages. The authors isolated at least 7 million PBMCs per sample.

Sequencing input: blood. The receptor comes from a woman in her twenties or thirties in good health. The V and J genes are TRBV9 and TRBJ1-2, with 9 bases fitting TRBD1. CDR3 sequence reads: CASSADAGTGNGYTF. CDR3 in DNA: TGTGCCAGCAGCGCGGACGCCGGGACAGGGAACGGCTACACCTTC.